Listed below are T cell receptor beta chains from one sample, sequenced in a study of T cell responses to AZD1222 COVID-19 vaccine. The data were produced by immunoSEQ multiplex PCR, yet TCRdb's version contains in-frame clones alone and is incomplete. The sample consists of 180,000 or so clones, approximately 90% of them appearing once. Material: peripheral blood, obtained 28 days after the second AZD1222 dose. The receptors were gathered from an adult who received the AZD1222 COVID-19 vaccine. Both conserved end residues are trimmed from each CDR3. The D gene is left open where the match is weak. Expanded clones get a size class; other rows say once, few or many, or leave the size out.

>once|TRBD1|TRBV19|TRBJ2-5
ASSISILGQGGRSRETQY
>NA|TRBD2|TRBV6-2/TRBV6-3|TRBJ2-1
ASSKLAGESYNEQF
>NA|NA|TRBV28|TRBJ1-5
ASSLDQPQH
>NA|NA|TRBV27|TRBJ2-7
ASSLYGGYEQY
>NA|NA|TRBV6-5|TRBJ1-5
ASSYTPWGNQPQH
>NA|NA|TRBV28|TRBJ1-6
ASSLRGAPGSPLH
>NA|TRBD2|TRBV6-5|TRBJ2-7
ASSAGTSGNYEQY
>NA|NA|TRBV7-9|TRBJ1-2
ASSLGVNYGYT
>NA|NA|TRBV10-3|TRBJ2-2
AISGSSTGELF
>NA|NA|TRBV2|TRBJ2-5
ASSEWQGKETQY
>NA|TRBD1|TRBV28|TRBJ1-2
ASSPGQVDGYT
>NA|NA|TRBV4-3|TRBJ2-5
ASSQDQVSGGGETQY
>few|TRBD2|TRBV19|TRBJ2-7
ASSKLAGGYEQY
>NA|NA|TRBV29-1|TRBJ2-5
SAPGVGQETQY
>NA|TRBD2|TRBV3-1/TRBV3-2|TRBJ2-7
ASSQGSGAGGSYEQY
>NA|NA|TRBV5-1|TRBJ1-1
ASSLAQGNTEAF
>NA|TRBD1|TRBV7-8|TRBJ1-2
ASSLRTGLEGYT
>NA|TRBD2|TRBV11-2|TRBJ2-7
ASTLGGAGGSARYEQY
>once|NA|TRBV6-5|TRBJ1-5
ASSYGGGQPQH
>once|NA|TRBV3-1/TRBV3-2|TRBJ2-4
ASSQFPKNIQY
>once|TRBD2|TRBV10-3|TRBJ2-7
AISPGLDRSYEQY
>few|NA|TRBV5-1|TRBJ1-4
ASSPEPGLGNEKLF
>few|TRBD1|TRBV18|TRBJ1-3
ASRGQGWNTIY